Following are 32 T cell receptor beta chains from one sample sequenced in a study of somatic mutations in cytotoxic T cells in rheumatoid arthritis. Produced via immunoSEQ multiplex PCR; TCRdb's table is partial and in-frame only. The data hold about 10,000 clones, with roughly four fifths observed a single time. The specimen sequenced was CD8+ T cells sorted from blood. All receptors come from a woman aged 50 to 60 in good health.

The J gene is TRBJ2-3, the V gene TRBV27, with 7 bases fitting TRBD2. V was clipped by 6 bases and J by 3 bases; unmatched bases: 6. This CDR3 is built from 14 residues. The germline CDR1 and CDR2 sequences are MNHEY and SMNVEV (reference sequence). CDR3 region: CASRWAGATDTQYF. CDR3 DNA: TGTGCCAGCAGATGGGCGGGAGCTACAGATACGCAGTATTTT.

About this clone: This sample also contains other DNA sequences that code for the same CDR3. The chain joins TRBV5-1 to TRBJ2-1; 11 bases map to TRBD2. Germline CDR1 reads SGHRS; CDR2 reads YFSETQ. CDR3 size: 16 residues. V shed 4 bases and J 2 bases; nucleotides not matched to a gene: 5. The CDR3 here is CASSIGTSGPYNEQFF. CDR3 DNA sequence: TGCGCCAGCAGCATCGGGACTAGCGGACCCTACAATGAGCAGTTCTTC.

The gene calls are TRBV5-5 and TRBJ2-1; 8 bases fit TRBD1. CDR3 size: 13 residues. Germline assignment: CDR1 SGHKS and CDR2 YYEKEE (reference sequence). V lost 4 bases to trimming and J lost 5 bases; unmatched junction nucleotides: 2. CDR3 nucleotide sequence: TGTGCCAGCAGCCTGGACAGGGACAATGAGCAGTTCTTC. This translates into CASSLDRDNEQFF.

This clone is labeled as medium-sized. The J gene is TRBJ2-1, the V gene TRBV5-4; TRBD2 aligns across 9 bases. The germline V gene has CDR1 SGHNT and CDR2 YYREEE (reference sequence). V gave up 4 bases and J gave up 3 bases; unmatched junction bases: 5. This CDR3 spans 15 amino acids. CDR3 protein: CASSERGAVYNEQFF. For the CDR3, the DNA is TGTGCCAGCAGCGAGCGGGGGGCAGTCTACAATGAGCAGTTCTTC.

The V gene is TRBV6-5, the J gene TRBJ2-7, with TRBD2 identical over 11 bases. Germline V gene lookup returns CDR1 MNHEY and CDR2 SVGAGI. V lost 6 bases and J lost 3; bases outside the gene matches: 7. This CDR3 comprises 15 residues. The CDR3 sequence: CASSGPLAGDYEQYF. CDR3 in DNA: TGTGCCAGCAGCGGCCCACTAGCGGGGGACTACGAGCAGTACTTC.

The chain carries TRBV6-1 and TRBJ2-7; TRBD1 matches 9 bases. The CDR3 covers 15 residues. V lost 3 bases, J lost 3 bases, and 6 bases stayed unmatched. Germline CDR1 is MNHNS and CDR2 is SASEGT. CDR3 bases: TGTGCCAGCAGTGAGGGGACAGGGTACCTCTACGAGCAGTACTTC. Residues: CASSEGTGYLYEQYF.

This clone has a handful of counts. V is TRBV29-1 and J is TRBJ1-2, with D perhaps TRBD1 (5 bases). The germline V gene encodes CDR1 SQVTM and CDR2 ANQGSEA. This CDR3 has 12 amino acids. V was pared by 4 bases and J by 6 bases, with 12 bases between. This CDR3 reads CSVVWGEDGYTF. For the CDR3, the DNA is TGCAGCGTTGTTTGGGGGGAGGATGGCTACACCTTC.

The chain has TRBV10-3 and TRBJ1-1; 7 nucleotides match TRBD1. The J segment lost 1 base and the V segment lost 5 bases, leaving 4 bases of the junction unmatched. Germline CDR1 and CDR2: ENHRY and SYGVKD. The CDR3 is 14 residues long. In nucleotides, the CDR3 is TGTGCCATCAGTTTAGGGACAGCGAACACTGAAGCTTTCTTT. This encodes CAISLGTANTEAFF.

This clone was observed a handful of times. V is TRBV29-1 and J is TRBJ1-4; possibly TRBD1 for D (5 bases). Germline loops: CDR1 SQVTM, CDR2 ANQGSEA. The CDR3 length is 10 residues. The CDR3 here is CSPHGGRLFF. The CDR3 coding sequence is TGCAGTCCCCACGGGGGAAGGCTGTTTTTT.

This sequence joins TRBV7-9 and TRBJ2-1; D is undetermined. V lost 6 bases, J lost 8 bases, and 11 bases lay in between. Per the germline V gene, CDR1 is SEHNR and CDR2 is FQNEAQ (reference sequence). CDR3 length equals 12 residues. DNA for the CDR3: TGTGCCAGCAGTCCTAGTTGGGATGAGCAGTTCTTC. This sequence encodes CASSPSWDEQFF.

This rearrangement joins TRBV27 to TRBJ2-5, with 12 positions matching TRBD2. This CDR3 has 17 residues. The germline CDR1 and CDR2 sequences are MNHEY and SMNVEV (reference sequence). V was clipped by 3 bases and J by 5 bases; unmatched bases: 10. For the CDR3, the DNA is TGTGCCAGCAGTTTCCTCCTAGCGGGGGGGCCTGGGGAGACCCAGTACTTC. Its translation is CASSFLLAGGPGETQYF.

Only a few counts were recorded for this clone. The chain uses TRBV6-6 and TRBJ1-1, with TRBD1 as a possible D gene (5 bases). The CDR3 has 15 amino acids. Trimming shortened V by 2 bases and J by 3 bases, and 13 bases separated the two germline ends. CDR1 is MNHNY and CDR2 is SVGAGI in the germline V gene (reference sequence). The CDR3 bases are TGTGCCAGCAGTTACCCCCGGGGGGGGGACACTGAAGCTTTCTTT. Its translation is CASSYPRGGDTEAFF.

The chain uses TRBV6-5 and TRBJ2-1, with D maybe TRBD1 (5 bases). The CDR3 is made up of 12 amino acids. The V end was cut by 6 bases, the J end by 7 bases, with 10 bases between. The V gene's germline CDR1 is MNHEY and CDR2 SVGAGI. The CDR3 sequence is CASSPQGNEQFF. The CDR3 nucleotides are TGTGCCAGCAGCCCCCAGGGAAATGAGCAGTTCTTC.

The J gene is TRBJ2-2, the V gene TRBV4-3; D gene ambiguous. The CDR3 length is 13 residues. Germline lookup yields CDR1 LGHNA and CDR2 YSLEER. Deletions cut 0 bases from V and 7 bases from J, with 6 bases between. CDR3 in DNA: TGCGCCAGCAGCCAAGATCAATTCGGGGAGCTGTTTTTT. Amino acid sequence: CASSQDQFGELFF.

The table lists this clone with a few counts. The rearrangement uses TRBV4-2 and TRBJ2-7; TRBD1 aligns across 7 bases. CDR3 length equals 16 residues. Germline V CDR1 and CDR2: LGHNA, YNFKEQ. Trimming took 0 bases from V and 5 from J; bases not matched to a gene: 10. Written as DNA, the CDR3 is TGTGCCAGCAGCCAAGACGGACCGGGACAGAGGGACGAGCAGTACTTC. Translated: CASSQDGPGQRDEQYF.

On this clone itself: A junction end diverges from the germline sequence, so it may reflect a read error. The chain uses TRBV4-1 and TRBJ1-5, with D perhaps matching TRBD1 (6 bases). The CDR3 totals 16 residues. Germline assignment: CDR1 MGHRA and CDR2 YSYEKL. CDR3 protein: CASSHEQGLSNQPQHF. In DNA form, the CDR3 reads TGTGCCAGCAGCCATGAACAGGGCCTCAGCAATCAGCCCCAGCATTTT.

The V call is TRBV6-5, the J call TRBJ1-6; 8 positions agree with TRBD1. This CDR3 contains 14 residues. Unmatched junction bases numbered 6, after V lost 6 bases and J lost 8 bases. CDR1 is MNHEY, CDR2 SVGAGI, per germline. CDR3 bases: TGTGCCAGCAGCCCAGGACAGGGATATTCACCCCTCCACTTT. Translating gives CASSPGQGYSPLHF.

DNA for the CDR3: TGTGCCAGCAGCTTAGGGACAGCCCAAGAGACCCAGTACTTC. Its translation: CASSLGTAQETQYF. The chain recombines TRBV7-6 with TRBJ2-5; D possibly corresponds to TRBD1 (6 bases). The CDR3 covers 14 residues. V shed 1 base and J shed 1 base, with 7 bases lying between them. CDR1 and CDR2 from the germline V gene are SGHVS and FNYEAQ.

The V gene is TRBV27, the J gene TRBJ2-1; TRBD2 agrees at 9 bases. The CDR3 is 14 amino acids. Trimming at V came to 6 bases and at J to 8 bases, leaving 8 bases not matched to a gene. From germline, CDR1 is MNHEY and CDR2 SMNVEV (reference sequence). CDR3 sequence reads: CASSKRLAGYEQFF. The CDR3 coding sequence is TGTGCCAGCAGCAAGAGGCTAGCGGGATATGAGCAGTTCTTC.

This rearrangement joins TRBV6-1 to TRBJ2-3, with 7 bases matching TRBD2. The germline V gene encodes CDR1 MNHNS and CDR2 SASEGT. V lost 5 bases to trimming and J lost 0 bases; unmatched junction nucleotides: 2. This CDR3 comprises 14 residues. Here the CDR3 reads CASSRGESTDTQYF. CDR3 nucleotide sequence: TGTGCCAGCAGTCGGGGGGAGAGCACAGATACGCAGTATTTT.

The chain uses TRBV9 and TRBJ2-7; 9 bases map to TRBD1. Germline lookup yields CDR1 SGDLS and CDR2 YYNGEE. V lost 4 bases, J lost 3 bases, and 5 bases stayed unmatched. The CDR3 sequence is 14 residues long. CDR3 coding DNA: TGTGCCAGCAGCCCTGAGACAGGGGGCTACGAGCAGTACTTC. Its protein product is CASSPETGGYEQYF.

The CDR3 bases are TGTGCCAGCAGTGTGTTTCTAGGAGATACGCAGTATTTT. Its protein product is CASSVFLGDTQYF. This chain uses TRBV27 with TRBJ2-3; D gene unclear. Trimming left V 5 bases short and J 5 bases short, with 11 bases between. The germline gives CDR1 MNHEY, CDR2 SMNVEV (reference sequence). CDR3 length: 13 amino acids.

In the case of this clone: The sample has other DNA sequences that encode this CDR3 too. The CDR3 DNA follows: TGTGCCAGCTCACCGGGACAGGGGGCGAGTGAAAAACTGTTTTTT. This encodes CASSPGQGASEKLFF. The chain has TRBV18 and TRBJ1-4; 12 bases match TRBD1. The germline V gene has CDR1 KGHSH and CDR2 LQKENI. V lost 3 bases to trimming and J lost 7 bases; unmatched junction nucleotides: 3. The CDR3 sequence is 15 residues long. Full variable domain (missing parts from reference TRBV18 and TRBJ1-4): NAGVMQNPRHLVRRRGQEARLRCSPMKGHSHVYWYRQLPEEGLKFMVYLQKENIIDESGMPKERFSAEFPKEGPSILRIQQVVRGDSAAYFCASSPGQGASEKLFFGSGTQLSVL.

This clone was counted only a few times. The V gene is TRBV5-6, the J gene TRBJ1-2, with 11 bases that match TRBD1. CDR1 and CDR2 from the germline V gene are SGHDT and YYEEEE. The CDR3 runs to 17 residues. Trimming at V came to 2 bases and at J to 6 bases, leaving 12 bases not matched to a gene. CDR3 nucleotides: TGTGCCAGCAGCTTCGGGACCCTGGGACAGGGGGATGATGGCTACACCTTC. This codes for CASSFGTLGQGDDGYTF.

J is TRBJ2-7 and V is TRBV28; 7 nucleotides align to TRBD1. Germline V lookup: CDR1 MDHEN, CDR2 SYDVKM. The CDR3 contains 14 residues. The V segment lost 7 bases and the J segment 4 bases; nucleotides outside the gene matches: 10. The CDR3 DNA is TGTGCCAGCACTTCCCGGGACAGACTATACGAGCAGTACTTC. It translates to CASTSRDRLYEQYF. Full variable domain (rest looked up from reference TRBV28 and TRBJ2-7): DVKVTQSSRYLVKRTGEKVFLECVQDMDHENMFWYRQDPGLGLRLIYFSYDVKMKEKGDIPEGYSVSREKKERFSLILESASTNQTSMYLCASTSRDRLYEQYFGPGTRLTVT.

This chain uses TRBV7-9 with TRBJ2-5; the match to TRBD1 covers 7 bases. CDR3 length: 14 amino acids. Germline V CDR1 and CDR2: SEHNR, FQNEAQ (reference sequence). J gave up 3 bases and V 4 bases, and 5 bases lay outside the gene matches. Written as DNA, the CDR3 is TGTGCCAGCAGCTCCTCGACAGGGAAAGAGACCCAGTACTTC. Encoded protein: CASSSSTGKETQYF. The variable domain in full, with the rest retrieved from reference TRBV7-9 and TRBJ2-5, is DTGVSQNPRHKITKRGQNVTFRCDPISEHNRLYWYRQTLGQGPEFLTYFQNEAQLEKSRLLSDRFSAERPKGSFSTLEIQRTEQGDSAMYLCASSSSTGKETQYFGPGTRLLVL.

V usage is TRBV10-2 and J usage is TRBJ1-1; a possible D gene is TRBD1 (5 bases). V was clipped by 5 bases and J by 6 bases, with 16 bases between them. The length of the CDR3 is 14 residues. Germline V gives CDR1 WSHSY, CDR2 SAAADI. CDR3 loop: CASSQSEGGAEAFF. The DNA for the CDR3 is TGCGCCAGCAGTCAATCAGAAGGAGGGGCTGAAGCTTTCTTT.

J is TRBJ1-2 and V is TRBV5-4; TRBD1 is a possible D gene (5 bases). The CDR3 loop spans 14 amino acids. Germline CDR1 SGHNT, CDR2 YYREEE (reference sequence). V lost 4 bases and J lost 5, with 15 bases in between. CDR3: CASSAGTEVYGYTF. The CDR3 DNA reads TGTGCCAGCAGCGCCGGGACTGAGGTTTATGGCTACACCTTC.

V and J are TRBV6-4 and TRBJ2-1, with 8 bases matching TRBD1. Trimming took 9 bases from V and 4 from J; bases not matched to a gene: 8. The CDR3 is made up of 14 amino acids. Germline V gene lookup returns CDR1 MRHNA and CDR2 SNTAGT. The CDR3 nucleotides read TGTGCCAGTTCCGGGACAGGAACATACAATGAGCAGTTCTTC. This sequence encodes CASSGTGTYNEQFF.

This clone occurred once. The J gene is TRBJ2-5, the V gene TRBV4-1; 11 positions agree with TRBD1. Germline loops: CDR1 MGHRA, CDR2 YSYEKL. The V and J ends lost 4 bases and 3 bases, in that order; junction bases with no gene match: 7. The CDR3 is made up of 16 amino acids. The CDR3 sequence is CASSPGTGGLKETQYF. The CDR3 DNA sequence: TGCGCCAGCAGCCCCGGGACAGGGGGTCTGAAAGAGACCCAGTACTTC.

In DNA, the CDR3 is TGTGCCAGCAGTTTAGGGGGGTGGGGCTACACCTTC. Its protein product is CASSLGGWGYTF. This chain links TRBV28 with TRBJ1-2; possible D gene TRBD1, 5 bases. V lost 2 bases and J 8 bases, leaving 9 bases between the germline ends. Germline V gene lookup returns CDR1 MDHEN and CDR2 SYDVKM. CDR3 length: 12 residues.

V is TRBV6-1 and J is TRBJ2-1; no clear D gene. CDR3 size: 12 residues. V gave up 10 bases and J gave up 6 bases, with 13 bases separating them. From germline, CDR1 is MNHNS and CDR2 SASEGT. The CDR3 DNA is TGTGCCACCGGAGCCGGTCCCAATGAGCAGTTCTTC. The encoded protein is CATGAGPNEQFF.